This TCR beta chain was obtained from a study of early T cells in non-severe SARS-CoV-2 infection. The CDR3 sequence is 13 residues long. Germline V gene data show CDR1 as SGHKS and CDR2 as YYEKEE (reference sequence). V lost 2 bases to trimming and J lost 1 base, with 6 bases between them. Individually, cDNA molecules had unique molecular identifiers attached to them. In TCRdb, the 5' RACE reads were re-called with MiXCR into one record per CDR3 protein. The table lists about 50,000 distinct CDR3 sequences, 9.5% to 15% of them singletons. This clonotype appeared many times. Sequences were derived from whole blood, sampled at baseline. This TCR derives from an adult who was a healthcare worker with PCR-confirmed SARS-CoV-2 infection or an uninfected control (not recorded which). The rearrangement joins TRBV5-5 to TRBJ1-1, with D hard to call. In DNA form, the CDR3 reads TGTGCCAGCAGCTTCTCAGCGAACACTGAAGCTTTCTTT. The encoded protein is CASSFSANTEAFF.